This T cell receptor beta chain is drawn from a study of T cell responses to AZD1222 COVID-19 vaccine (dated by TCRdb to the early 2020s). Regarding the research as a whole: AZD1222 recipients whose second dose came at about 4 weeks and those whose second dose came at about 12 weeks were combined into one group, since spike-specific TCR depth and breadth did not differ between the two schedules. TCR sequencing was performed for over 230 trial participants, of whom approximately 200 were given two doses of AZD1222 and approximately 26 were given two doses of MenACWY control vaccine. Trial participants were enrolled by age into subgroups of 18-55, 56-69 and 70-plus years, and roughly 150, 30 and 60 TCR-sequenced participants, respectively, were included in these subgroups.

The sample's time point label, decoded: baseline before first vaccination. Samples from vaccinated people were obtained from the UK trials COV001 and COV002, which included a single-blind randomized controlled phase 2/3 trial of AZD1222 (ChAdOx1 nCoV-19) in healthy adults. Trial participant PBMC samples were collected at day 0 and day 28 after the second dose for TCRbeta chain sequencing. Note on this clone: The antigen it recognizes is unknown. Base qualities are not at hand, and no much larger clone is one base apart.

The study at large found these results: The whole spike protein was spanned by vaccine-associated CD4 TCRs, and dominant responses were seen in regions 160-218 and 743-854. Most participants were white British and females outnumbered males, and the authors suggested that clonal diversity may have been underestimated. Conclusions about previously exposed vaccinees are limited because only six or seven AZD1222 recipients were SARS-CoV-2 seropositive at baseline. After two AZD1222 doses, spike-specific TCR breadth and depth were significantly higher than at day 0 and than in MenACWY recipients. Because no day 14 peak-response samples were available, the repertoires could be characterized only after the peak T cell response. In the small 56-69-year group, the increase in depth fell short of significance, most likely because of low power. Nearly half of unique spike-specific TCRs reportedly recognized epitopes outside regions mutated in the B.1.351 and B.1.1.7 variants.

In the germline V gene, CDR1 corresponds to LGHNA and CDR2 to YNFKEQ. Unmatched junction bases come to 5, with V trimmed by 2 bases and J by 4 bases. The CDR3 goes from the cysteine to the phenylalanine over 15 residues. Kept here is only the CDR3 DNA, which spans 45 bases and is read in frame from base 1. The CDR3 regions of human TCRbeta chains were analyzed by immunosequencing. The original methods were these. TCRs in the repertoires were compared against a reference library of SARS-CoV-2-specific TCRs that had been generated with the MIRA antigen-specificity platform. Breadth was defined as the fraction of unique TCRs that were SARS-CoV-2-associated, and depth was defined as the fraction of total T cells that were SARS-CoV-2-associated. Using the MIRA data, each spike-specific TCR was assigned both to the spike region to which the TCR was reactive and to a CD4 or CD8 class. Log10-transformed breadth and depth values were compared by one-way ANOVA with Sidak's multiple comparisons tests. TCRdb mirrors the immuneACCESS table, restricted to in-frame sequences. Some clones are absent from its copies; in checked studies, under half trace to an unresolved V gene, and the reason for the others is unknown. Clone size and V and J calls were adopted from that table, with D and trimming inferred from the DNA. The sample table lists roughly 97,000 clones, 85% to 95% of them with a count of one. Jointly, the top ten make up 5% of the sample.

The source is an adult in good health. Rearrangement joined TRBV4-2 to TRBJ2-3; TRBD2 matches 8 bases in the middle. The material was peripheral blood, obtained on day 0 of AZD1222 vaccination. The DNA sequence is given as TGTGCCAGCAGCCAATCAGCGGGAGTCTCAGATACGCAGTATTTT. The resulting protein is CASSQSAGVSDTQYF.